This T cell receptor (beta chain) was obtained from a study of cytomegalovirus exposure and HLA in healthy donors. The overall study: Ancestry clustering placed about 86% of several hundred genotyped donors in the Caucasian-associated cluster. Points from the study as a whole: In an earlier analysis, about 87% or about 30%: the productive usage of most TCR beta V segments. In vitro confirmation showed three CMV-associated chains to be CMV antigen specific.

Comment on this clone: No antigen is known for it.

The CDR3 is 14 residues long. Germline V gives CDR1 MDHEN, CDR2 SYDVKM. Trimming removed 5 bases from V and 2 bases from J; junction bases left unmatched: 3. 60 Vbeta and 13 Jbeta primers were used in PCR. TCRdb's table, derived via immunoSEQ multiplex PCR, lists solely in-frame clones and lacks some. The ten top clones account for around 7%, within a sample of more than 90,000 clones. This clonotype was sampled from a man between 35 and 55 years old in good health and CMV-seropositive. The sequencing input was PBMCs. This rearrangement joins TRBV28 to TRBJ2-1; TRBD1 matches 7 bases. CDR3: CASSGQDAYNEQFF. Here the CDR3 DNA reads TGTGCCAGCAGTGGACAGGACGCCTACAATGAGCAGTTCTTC.